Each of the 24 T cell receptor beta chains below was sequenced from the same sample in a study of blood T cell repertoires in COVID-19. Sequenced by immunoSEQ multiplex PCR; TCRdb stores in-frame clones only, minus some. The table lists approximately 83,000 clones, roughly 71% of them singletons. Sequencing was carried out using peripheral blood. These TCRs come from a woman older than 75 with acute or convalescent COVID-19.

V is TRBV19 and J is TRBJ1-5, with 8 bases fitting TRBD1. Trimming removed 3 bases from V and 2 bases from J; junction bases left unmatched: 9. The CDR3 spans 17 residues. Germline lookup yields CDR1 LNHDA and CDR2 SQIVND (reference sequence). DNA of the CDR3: TGTGCCAGTAGTATCCCTAGGGCAGGGGGCGGCAATCAGCCCCAGCATTTT. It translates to CASSIPRAGGGNQPQHF.

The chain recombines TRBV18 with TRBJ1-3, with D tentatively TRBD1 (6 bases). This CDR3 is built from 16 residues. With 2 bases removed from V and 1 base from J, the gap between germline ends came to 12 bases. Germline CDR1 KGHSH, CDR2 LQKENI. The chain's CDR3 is CASSPAQGTSGNTIYF. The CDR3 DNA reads TGTGCCAGCTCACCAGCACAGGGAACGTCTGGAAACACCATATATTTT.

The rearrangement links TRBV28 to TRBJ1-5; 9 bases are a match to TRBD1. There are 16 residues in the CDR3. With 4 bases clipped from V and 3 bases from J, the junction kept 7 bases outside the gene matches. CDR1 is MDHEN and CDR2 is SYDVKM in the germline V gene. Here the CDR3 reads CASSYPGTGYNQPQHF. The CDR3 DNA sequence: TGTGCCAGCAGTTACCCCGGGACAGGGTACAATCAGCCCCAGCATTTT.

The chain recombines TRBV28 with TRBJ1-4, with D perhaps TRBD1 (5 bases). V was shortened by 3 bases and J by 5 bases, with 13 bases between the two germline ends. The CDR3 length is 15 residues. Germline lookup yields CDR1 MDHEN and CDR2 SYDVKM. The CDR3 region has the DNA TGTGCCAGCAGTTTGATTGGGGCGGGGAATGAAAAACTGTTTTTT. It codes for CASSLIGAGNEKLFF. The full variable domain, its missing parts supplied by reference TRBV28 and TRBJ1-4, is DVKVTQSSRYLVKRTGEKVFLECVQDMDHENMFWYRQDPGLGLRLIYFSYDVKMKEKGDIPEGYSVSREKKERFSLILESASTNQTSMYLCASSLIGAGNEKLFFGSGTQLSVL.

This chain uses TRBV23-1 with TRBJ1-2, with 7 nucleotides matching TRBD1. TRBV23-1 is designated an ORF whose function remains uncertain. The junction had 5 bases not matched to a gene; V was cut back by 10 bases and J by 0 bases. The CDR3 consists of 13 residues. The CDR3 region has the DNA TGCGCCACCTCGACAGGGACTAACTATGGCTACACCTTC. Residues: CATSTGTNYGYTF.

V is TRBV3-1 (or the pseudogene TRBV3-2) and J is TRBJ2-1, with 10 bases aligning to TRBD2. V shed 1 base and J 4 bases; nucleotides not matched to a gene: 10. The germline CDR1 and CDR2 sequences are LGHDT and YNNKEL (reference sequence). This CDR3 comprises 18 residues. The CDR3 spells CASSQGLIGLAAYNEQFF. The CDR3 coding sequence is TGTGCCAGCAGCCAAGGGTTAATAGGACTAGCGGCTTACAATGAGCAGTTCTTC.

CDR3 amino acids: CASSDGQGVGEKLFF. The CDR3 DNA follows: TGTGCCAGCAGTGACGGACAGGGGGTTGGTGAAAAACTGTTTTTT. This chain connects TRBV6-1 to TRBJ1-4, with 10 bases aligning to TRBD1. Germline V gene data show CDR1 as MNHNS and CDR2 as SASEGT. V lost 3 bases to trimming and J lost 7 bases; unmatched junction nucleotides: 5. The CDR3 is 15 amino acids.

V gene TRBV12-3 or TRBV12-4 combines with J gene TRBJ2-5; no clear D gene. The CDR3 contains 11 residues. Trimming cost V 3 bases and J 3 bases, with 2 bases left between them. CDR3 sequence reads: CASSFEETQYF. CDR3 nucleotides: TGTGCCAGCAGTTTCGAAGAGACCCAGTACTTC.

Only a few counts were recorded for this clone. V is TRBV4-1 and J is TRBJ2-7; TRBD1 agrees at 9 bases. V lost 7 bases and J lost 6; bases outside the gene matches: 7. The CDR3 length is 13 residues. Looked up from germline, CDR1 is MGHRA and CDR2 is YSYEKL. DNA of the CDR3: TGCGCCAGCAAAGGGACAGGGACGGCCGAGCAGTACTTC. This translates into CASKGTGTAEQYF.

DNA of the CDR3: TGTGCTAGTGGTTTGGCCAAATCACCCCTCCACTTT. It translates to CASGLAKSPLHF. V usage is TRBV12-5 and J usage is TRBJ1-6; D unclear. V lost 1 base and J lost 10, with 5 bases in between. Germline V gene data show CDR1 as LGHNT and CDR2 as FRNRAP. The CDR3 has 12 residues. Full variable domain (rest looked up from reference TRBV12-5 and TRBJ1-6): DARVTQTPRHKVTEMGQEVTMRCQPILGHNTVFWYRQTMMQGLELLAYFRNRAPLDDSGMPKDRFSAEMPDATLATLKIQPSEPRDSAVYFCASGLAKSPLHFGNGTRLTVT.

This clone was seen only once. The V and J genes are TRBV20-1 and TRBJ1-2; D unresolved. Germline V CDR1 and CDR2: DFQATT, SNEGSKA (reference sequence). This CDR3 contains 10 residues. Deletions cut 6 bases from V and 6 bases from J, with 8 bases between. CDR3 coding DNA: TGCAGTGCCCCGTTTGATGGCTACACCTTC. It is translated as CSAPFDGYTF.

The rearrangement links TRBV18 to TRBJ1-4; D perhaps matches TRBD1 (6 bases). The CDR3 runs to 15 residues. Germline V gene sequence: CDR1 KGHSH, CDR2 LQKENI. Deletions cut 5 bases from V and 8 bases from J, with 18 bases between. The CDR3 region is CASSSTTGLEEKLFF. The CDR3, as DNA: TGTGCCAGCTCATCGACAACAGGGTTAGAAGAAAAACTGTTTTTT. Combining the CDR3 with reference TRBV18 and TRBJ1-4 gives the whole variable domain NAGVMQNPRHLVRRRGQEARLRCSPMKGHSHVYWYRQLPEEGLKFMVYLQKENIIDESGMPKERFSAEFPKEGPSILRIQQVVRGDSAAYFCASSSTTGLEEKLFFGSGTQLSVL.

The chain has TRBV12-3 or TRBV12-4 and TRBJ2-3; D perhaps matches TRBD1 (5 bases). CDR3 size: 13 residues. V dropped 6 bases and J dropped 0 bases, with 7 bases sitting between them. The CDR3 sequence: CASRAGSTDTQYF. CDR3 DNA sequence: TGTGCCAGCAGAGCAGGGAGCACAGATACGCAGTATTTT.

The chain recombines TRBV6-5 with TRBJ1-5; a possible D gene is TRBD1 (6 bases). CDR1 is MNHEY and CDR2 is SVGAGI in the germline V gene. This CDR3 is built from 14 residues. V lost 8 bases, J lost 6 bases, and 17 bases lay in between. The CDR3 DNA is TGTGCCAGCCGCCGAGGGGGAGGGGGTCAGCCCCAGCATTTT. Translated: CASRRGGGGQPQHF.

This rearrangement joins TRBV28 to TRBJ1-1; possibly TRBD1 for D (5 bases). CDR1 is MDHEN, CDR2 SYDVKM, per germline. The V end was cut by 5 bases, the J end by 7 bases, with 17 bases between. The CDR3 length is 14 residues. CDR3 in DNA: TGTGCCAGCAGTCCCCCGAACAGGCCGGATGAAGCTTTCTTT. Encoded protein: CASSPPNRPDEAFF.

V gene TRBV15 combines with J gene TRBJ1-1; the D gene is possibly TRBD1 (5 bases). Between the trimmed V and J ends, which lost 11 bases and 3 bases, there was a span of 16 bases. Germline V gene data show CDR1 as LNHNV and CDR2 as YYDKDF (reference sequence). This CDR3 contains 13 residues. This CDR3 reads CALTFQGDTEAFF. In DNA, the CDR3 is TGTGCCCTAACGTTCCAGGGCGACACTGAAGCTTTCTTT.

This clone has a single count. The CDR3 region is CSVEDGSGDEQFF. The CDR3 nucleotides read TGCAGCGTCGAGGACGGGAGTGGGGATGAGCAGTTCTTC. This chain joins TRBV29-1 and TRBJ2-1; D might be TRBD2 (6 bases). The CDR3 is 13 amino acids. Germline assignment: CDR1 SQVTM and CDR2 ANQGSEA. V lost 6 bases, J lost 8 bases, and 17 bases lay in between.

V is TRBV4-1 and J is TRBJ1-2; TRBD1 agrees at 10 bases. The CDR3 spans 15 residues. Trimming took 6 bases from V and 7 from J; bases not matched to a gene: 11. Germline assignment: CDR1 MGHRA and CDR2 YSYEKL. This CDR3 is CASRGDPGQGSGYTF. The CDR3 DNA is TGCGCCAGCAGGGGGGATCCGGGACAGGGGTCTGGCTACACCTTC.

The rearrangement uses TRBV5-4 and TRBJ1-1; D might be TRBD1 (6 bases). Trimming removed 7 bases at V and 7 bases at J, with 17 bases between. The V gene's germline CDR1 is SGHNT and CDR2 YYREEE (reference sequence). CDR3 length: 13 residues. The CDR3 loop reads CASGTGNFNEAFF. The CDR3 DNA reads TGTGCCAGCGGAACAGGGAATTTTAATGAAGCTTTCTTT.

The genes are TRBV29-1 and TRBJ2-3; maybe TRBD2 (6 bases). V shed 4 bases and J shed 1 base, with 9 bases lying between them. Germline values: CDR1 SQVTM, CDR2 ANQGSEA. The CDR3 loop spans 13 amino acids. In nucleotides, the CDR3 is TGCAGCGTTGGGACGGGAGGCACAGATACGCAGTATTTT. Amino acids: CSVGTGGTDTQYF.

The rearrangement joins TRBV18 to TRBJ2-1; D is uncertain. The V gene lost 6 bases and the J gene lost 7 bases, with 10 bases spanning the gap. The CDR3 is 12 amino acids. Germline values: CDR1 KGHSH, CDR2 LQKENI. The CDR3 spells CASSQEKNEQFF. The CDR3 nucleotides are TGTGCCAGCTCCCAAGAGAAGAATGAGCAGTTCTTC.

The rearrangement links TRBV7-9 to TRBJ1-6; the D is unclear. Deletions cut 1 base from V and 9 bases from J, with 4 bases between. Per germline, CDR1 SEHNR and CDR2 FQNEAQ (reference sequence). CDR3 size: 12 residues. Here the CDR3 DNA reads TGTGCCAGCAGCTTAGACAGTTCACCCCTCCACTTT. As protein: CASSLDSSPLHF.

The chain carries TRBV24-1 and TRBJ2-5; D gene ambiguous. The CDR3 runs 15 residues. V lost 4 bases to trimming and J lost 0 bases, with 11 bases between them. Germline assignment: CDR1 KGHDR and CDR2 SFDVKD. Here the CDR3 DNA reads TGTGCCACCAGTGACCCACCCCGGGACCAAGAGACCCAGTACTTC. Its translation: CATSDPPRDQETQYF.

The CDR3 loop is CAITVRPGTVTEAFF. The CDR3 DNA sequence: TGTGCCATCACTGTAAGACCCGGGACAGTCACTGAAGCTTTCTTT. This chain links TRBV10-3 with TRBJ1-1; 7 bases are a match to TRBD1. V gave up 7 bases and J gave up 4 bases; unmatched junction bases: 12. This CDR3 contains 15 residues. Per germline, CDR1 ENHRY and CDR2 SYGVKD.